These T cell receptor beta chains were read from a single sample in a study of cytomegalovirus exposure and HLA in healthy donors. Libraries were prepared by immunoSEQ multiplex PCR; TCRdb keeps only in-frame clonotypes and omits some of them. The sample lists approximately 150,000 clones; roughly 80% were seen once. The sequencing sample was made of PBMCs. The receptors shown here come from a man aged 40-55 years in good health and CMV-seronegative. The CDR3 runs from the conserved cysteine through the conserved F or W. Fields, in order: V gene, clone size, D gene, J gene, CDR3 DNA, CDR3 protein. The D gene is left open where the match is weak. For some rows the clone size is stated as once, few or many, or as a class when expanded; others skip it.

v_call: TRBV5-4
clone_size: few
d_call: -
j_call: TRBJ1-5
cdr3_nt: TGTGCCAGCAGCTTAGGGGATCAGCCCCAGCATTTT
cdr3_aa: CASSLGDQPQHF

v_call: TRBV6-5
clone_size: -
d_call: -
j_call: TRBJ1-2
cdr3_nt: TGTGCCAGCAGTTACTCGAGAGAGGGTTGGGGCTACACCTTC
cdr3_aa: CASSYSREGWGYTF

v_call: TRBV2
clone_size: -
d_call: TRBD1
j_call: TRBJ2-1
cdr3_nt: TGTGCCAGCAGTGGTAACAGGGGGCCATCGTACTCCTACAATGAGCAGTTCTTC
cdr3_aa: CASSGNRGPSYSYNEQFF

v_call: TRBV25-1
clone_size: -
d_call: -
j_call: TRBJ1-1
cdr3_nt: TGTGCCAGCAGTAAGCTCGGGACAAAGAACACTGAAGCTTTCTTT
cdr3_aa: CASSKLGTKNTEAFF

v_call: TRBV28
clone_size: once
d_call: -
j_call: TRBJ1-1
cdr3_nt: TGTGCCAGCAGCCCGAGGACTGAAGCTTTCTTT
cdr3_aa: CASSPRTEAFF

v_call: TRBV9
clone_size: -
d_call: TRBD1
j_call: TRBJ2-7
cdr3_nt: TGTGCCAGCAGCGTAGGAGGGGACAGTTTCCTCTACGAGCAGTACTTC
cdr3_aa: CASSVGGDSFLYEQYF

v_call: TRBV4-3
clone_size: -
d_call: TRBD1
j_call: TRBJ2-7
cdr3_nt: TGCGCCAGCAGCCAAGATCAAATACCAGGGGGCACCTACGAGCAGTACTTC
cdr3_aa: CASSQDQIPGGTYEQYF

v_call: TRBV7-8
clone_size: -
d_call: -
j_call: TRBJ1-2
cdr3_nt: TGTGCCAGCAGCTTAGATTGGGACACTTACCGAAGCTATGGCTACACCTTC
cdr3_aa: CASSLDWDTYRSYGYTF

v_call: TRBV30
clone_size: -
d_call: -
j_call: TRBJ2-7
cdr3_nt: TGTGCCTGGGAGGTCGGATCGAGTGGCGAGCAGTACTTC
cdr3_aa: CAWEVGSSGEQYF

v_call: TRBV5-5
clone_size: -
d_call: -
j_call: TRBJ2-7
cdr3_nt: TGTGCCAGCAGCCCAACGGACATATCCTACGAGCAGTACTTC
cdr3_aa: CASSPTDISYEQYF

v_call: TRBV7-6
clone_size: -
d_call: TRBD1
j_call: TRBJ1-2
cdr3_nt: TGTGCCAGCAGCCCACAGGGGGCGAAGGTGCCTAACTATGGCTACACCTTC
cdr3_aa: CASSPQGAKVPNYGYTF

v_call: TRBV6-1
clone_size: -
d_call: -
j_call: TRBJ1-2
cdr3_nt: TGTGCCAGCAGTGAAGAACGAGGCTATGGCTACACCTTC
cdr3_aa: CASSEERGYGYTF

v_call: TRBV9
clone_size: -
d_call: -
j_call: TRBJ1-1
cdr3_nt: TGTGCCAGCAGCGTAGGTGCGGATAACACTGAAGCTTTCTTT
cdr3_aa: CASSVGADNTEAFF

v_call: TRBV5-1
clone_size: -
d_call: TRBD2
j_call: TRBJ2-5
cdr3_nt: TGCGCCAGCAGCTTGGCTAGCGGGGGTATTCAGACCCAGTACTTC
cdr3_aa: CASSLASGGIQTQYF

v_call: TRBV19
clone_size: -
d_call: -
j_call: TRBJ1-5
cdr3_nt: TGTGCCAGTAGTATAGATGGAGGGTTCGGGCAGCCCCAGCATTTT
cdr3_aa: CASSIDGGFGQPQHF

v_call: TRBV11-2
clone_size: -
d_call: -
j_call: TRBJ1-5
cdr3_nt: TGTGCCAGCAGCTTAAGGGGGGGTCAGCCCCAGCATTTT
cdr3_aa: CASSLRGGQPQHF

v_call: TRBV7-9
clone_size: -
d_call: TRBD1
j_call: TRBJ1-2
cdr3_nt: TGTTCCAGCAGCTTTCCCCGGGGACAGGGGAACTATGGCTACACCTTC
cdr3_aa: CSSSFPRGQGNYGYTF

v_call: TRBV7-2
clone_size: few
d_call: TRBD1
j_call: TRBJ2-5
cdr3_nt: TGTGCCAGCAGCCCACAGGGGCAAGAGACCCAGTACTTC
cdr3_aa: CASSPQGQETQYF

v_call: TRBV6-1
clone_size: -
d_call: TRBD1
j_call: TRBJ2-7
cdr3_nt: TGTGCCAGCAGGAGAGACAGGGGGCCAAGCGAGCAGTACTTC
cdr3_aa: CASRRDRGPSEQYF

v_call: TRBV10-3
clone_size: -
d_call: TRBD1
j_call: TRBJ2-3
cdr3_nt: TGTGCCATCAACGACAGGGACCCCACAGATACGCAGTATTTT
cdr3_aa: CAINDRDPTDTQYF

v_call: TRBV9
clone_size: -
d_call: TRBD1
j_call: TRBJ1-1
cdr3_nt: TGTGCCAGCAGCTCCCTGGGGACAGCTGAGATGAACACTGAAGCTTTCTTT
cdr3_aa: CASSSLGTAEMNTEAFF

v_call: TRBV6-1
clone_size: -
d_call: TRBD1
j_call: TRBJ2-5
cdr3_nt: TGTGCCAGCAGTCCCCCGACAGGGCCGGAGACCCAGTACTTC
cdr3_aa: CASSPPTGPETQYF

v_call: TRBV15
clone_size: -
d_call: -
j_call: TRBJ1-1
cdr3_nt: TGTGCCACCAGCAGCCTAGGGGGATCGAACACTGAAGCTTTCTTT
cdr3_aa: CATSSLGGSNTEAFF

v_call: TRBV5-5
clone_size: -
d_call: -
j_call: TRBJ1-4
cdr3_nt: TGTGCCAGCAGCTTATTTTTTGGGCCAGGGGCGTTTGCAACTAATGAAAAACTGTTTTTT
cdr3_aa: CASSLFFGPGAFATNEKLFF

v_call: TRBV11-2
clone_size: -
d_call: TRBD2
j_call: TRBJ2-2
cdr3_nt: TGTGCCAGCAGCTTTCTAGCGGGGGGGCTTCACGGGGAGCTGTTTTTT
cdr3_aa: CASSFLAGGLHGELFF

v_call: TRBV7-3
clone_size: -
d_call: TRBD1
j_call: TRBJ2-1
cdr3_nt: TGTGCCAGCAGCCTAGCCGGGACAGGGGGCTTGGATGAGCAGTTCTTC
cdr3_aa: CASSLAGTGGLDEQFF

v_call: TRBV5-1
clone_size: -
d_call: TRBD1
j_call: TRBJ1-1
cdr3_nt: TGCGCCAGCAGAGGACAGGCGAACACTGAAGCTTTCTTT
cdr3_aa: CASRGQANTEAFF

v_call: TRBV7-8
clone_size: -
d_call: -
j_call: TRBJ1-1
cdr3_nt: TGTGCCAGCAGCTTAGTACACATGAACACTGAAGCTTTCTTT
cdr3_aa: CASSLVHMNTEAFF

v_call: TRBV7-7
clone_size: -
d_call: TRBD1
j_call: TRBJ2-7
cdr3_nt: TGTGCCAGCAGCTCGGGACAGGGAAACTACGAGCAGTACTTC
cdr3_aa: CASSSGQGNYEQYF

v_call: TRBV5-6
clone_size: -
d_call: -
j_call: TRBJ2-3
cdr3_nt: TGTGCCAGCAGCTTGAGTTCGGGGGGCACGGATACGCAGTATTTT
cdr3_aa: CASSLSSGGTDTQYF

v_call: TRBV19
clone_size: -
d_call: TRBD1
j_call: TRBJ1-1
cdr3_nt: TGTGCCAGTAGTACGAGGGACAGGGTTTTGGATCGGGCTTTCTTT
cdr3_aa: CASSTRDRVLDRAFF

v_call: TRBV14
clone_size: -
d_call: TRBD2
j_call: TRBJ2-5
cdr3_nt: TGTGCCAGCAGCCAACGACGGACTAGCGGCCAAGAGACCCAGTACTTC
cdr3_aa: CASSQRRTSGQETQYF

v_call: TRBV18
clone_size: -
d_call: TRBD1
j_call: TRBJ2-7
cdr3_nt: TGTGCCAGCTCACCGGCTTGGGCGGGGACAGGGGCTGGCGGGGAGCAGTACTTC
cdr3_aa: CASSPAWAGTGAGGEQYF

v_call: TRBV7-2
clone_size: -
d_call: -
j_call: TRBJ2-1
cdr3_nt: TGTGCCAGCAGCTTAAAGACGGGGTACAATGAGCAGTTCTTC
cdr3_aa: CASSLKTGYNEQFF

v_call: TRBV5-4
clone_size: -
d_call: TRBD2
j_call: TRBJ2-2
cdr3_nt: TGTGCCAGCAGCTTGGAGCGGGGCCTCACCGGGGAGCTGTTTTTT
cdr3_aa: CASSLERGLTGELFF

v_call: TRBV5-1
clone_size: -
d_call: TRBD2
j_call: TRBJ2-7
cdr3_nt: TGCGCCAGCACCGTTACGCGGGGGTCCTACGAGCAGTACTTC
cdr3_aa: CASTVTRGSYEQYF

v_call: TRBV27
clone_size: -
d_call: -
j_call: TRBJ2-3
cdr3_nt: TGTGCCAGCAGCCGACCGGGCCAAGGGGCAGATACGCAGTATTTT
cdr3_aa: CASSRPGQGADTQYF

v_call: TRBV14
clone_size: -
d_call: -
j_call: TRBJ2-2
cdr3_nt: TGTGCCAGCAGCTCCCTCCATGGCCCTTTCTTCCCCCAGGAATCGGAGCTGTTTTTT
cdr3_aa: CASSSLHGPFFPQESELFF

v_call: TRBV5-1
clone_size: -
d_call: TRBD2
j_call: TRBJ2-7
cdr3_nt: TGCGCCAGCAGCTCGACCGGGACTAGCGGGTCCTACGAGCAGTACTTC
cdr3_aa: CASSSTGTSGSYEQYF

v_call: TRBV6-6
clone_size: once
d_call: -
j_call: TRBJ2-7
cdr3_nt: TGTGCCAGCAGTTACTCGGCAGGGGACACCGAGCAGTACTTC
cdr3_aa: CASSYSAGDTEQYF

v_call: TRBV5-5
clone_size: -
d_call: -
j_call: TRBJ1-3
cdr3_nt: TGTGCCAGCAGCCTGAGTCGCGGAAACACCATATATTTT
cdr3_aa: CASSLSRGNTIYF

v_call: TRBV7-6
clone_size: -
d_call: TRBD2
j_call: TRBJ2-3
cdr3_nt: TGTGCCAGCAGTTTCAGCGGGGGTGGAGATACGCAGTATTTT
cdr3_aa: CASSFSGGGDTQYF

v_call: TRBV29-1
clone_size: -
d_call: -
j_call: TRBJ2-1
cdr3_nt: TGCAGCGTTGAATCAGGGATTAACAATGAGCAGTTCTTC
cdr3_aa: CSVESGINNEQFF

v_call: TRBV2
clone_size: -
d_call: -
j_call: TRBJ2-7
cdr3_nt: TGTGCCAACCTCTGGGGGCACGAGCAGTACTTC
cdr3_aa: CANLWGHEQYF

v_call: TRBV29-1
clone_size: -
d_call: TRBD2
j_call: TRBJ2-1
cdr3_nt: TGCAGCGTTGATAGGGTAGCGGGTACCAACTACAATGAGCAGTTCTTC
cdr3_aa: CSVDRVAGTNYNEQFF